This T cell receptor (beta chain) was identified in a study of blood T cells in healthy people across ages. Whole-study findings and limits: The study found TCR beta diversity correlated strongly with naive T cell percentage.

Per the germline V gene, CDR1 is DFQATT and CDR2 is SNEGSKA (reference sequence). This CDR3 spans 18 amino acids. Alongside a J-beta primer mix, a sample-barcoded 5' primer served in a second PCR lasting 7 to 11 cycles. Carrying 12 random nucleotides, a template-switch adaptor labeled each individual cDNA molecule. TCRdb fed the 5' RACE reads into MiXCR, producing one record per CDR3 protein. The sample holds roughly 930,000 distinct CDR3 sequences; roughly 48% are singletons and the top ten take roughly an eighth. About this clonotype: Its antigen is still unknown.

The receptor's source is a man aged 25 to 40 in good health. Source material: blood. The gene calls are TRBV20-1 and TRBJ2-7; possible D gene TRBD2, 7 bases. With the DNA end fitting TRBJ2-5 better, the J assignment may be wrong. The CDR3: CSARDEKSYQGRAETQYF. CDR3 sequence (DNA): TGCAGTGCTAGAGATGAGAAGTCGTATCAGGGGAGGGCAGAGACCCAGTACTTC.